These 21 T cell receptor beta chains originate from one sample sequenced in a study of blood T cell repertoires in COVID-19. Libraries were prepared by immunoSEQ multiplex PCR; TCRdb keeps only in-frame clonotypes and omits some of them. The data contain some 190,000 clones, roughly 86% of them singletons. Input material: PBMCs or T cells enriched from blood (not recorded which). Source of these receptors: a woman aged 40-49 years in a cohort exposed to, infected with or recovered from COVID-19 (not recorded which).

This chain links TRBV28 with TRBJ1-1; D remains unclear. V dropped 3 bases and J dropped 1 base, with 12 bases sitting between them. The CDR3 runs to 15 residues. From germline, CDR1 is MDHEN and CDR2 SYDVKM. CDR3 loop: CASSFRQFRNTEAFF. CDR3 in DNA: TGTGCCAGCAGTTTCCGCCAGTTCCGGAACACTGAAGCTTTCTTT.

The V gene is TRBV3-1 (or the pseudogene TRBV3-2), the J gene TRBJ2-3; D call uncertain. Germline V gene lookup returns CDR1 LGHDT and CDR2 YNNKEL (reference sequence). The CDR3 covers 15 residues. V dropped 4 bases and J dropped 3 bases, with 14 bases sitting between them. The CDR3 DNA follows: TGTGCCAGCAGCCTCGAATCGTCCCGGACAGATACGCAGTATTTT. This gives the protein CASSLESSRTDTQYF.

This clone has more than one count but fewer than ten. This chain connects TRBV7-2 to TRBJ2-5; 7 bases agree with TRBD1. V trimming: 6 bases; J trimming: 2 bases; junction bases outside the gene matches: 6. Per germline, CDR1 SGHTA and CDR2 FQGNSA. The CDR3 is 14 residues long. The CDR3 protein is CASRVPGQQETQYF. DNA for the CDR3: TGTGCCAGCAGGGTACCGGGACAGCAAGAGACCCAGTACTTC.

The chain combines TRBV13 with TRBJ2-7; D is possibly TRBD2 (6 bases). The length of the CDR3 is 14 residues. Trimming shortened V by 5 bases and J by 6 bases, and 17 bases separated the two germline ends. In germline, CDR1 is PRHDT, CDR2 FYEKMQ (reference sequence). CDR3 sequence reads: CASSLVDRRGEQYF. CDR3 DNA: TGTGCCAGCAGCCTTGTGGACCGGAGGGGCGAGCAGTACTTC.

CDR3 sequence: CASSQTGIKTQYF. The CDR3 region has the DNA TGCGCCAGCAGCCAGACAGGGATAAAGACCCAGTACTTC. The genes are TRBV4-1 and TRBJ2-5; TRBD1 aligns across 7 bases. CDR3 length: 13 amino acids. V lost 3 bases, J lost 6 bases, and 4 bases stayed unmatched. Germline V CDR1 and CDR2: MGHRA, YSYEKL.

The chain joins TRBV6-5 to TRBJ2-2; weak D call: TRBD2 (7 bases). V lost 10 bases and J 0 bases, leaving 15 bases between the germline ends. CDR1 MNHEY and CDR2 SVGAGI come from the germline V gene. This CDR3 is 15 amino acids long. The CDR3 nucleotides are TGTGCCACCGAGGGGGGGCGCGCGAACACCGGGGAGCTGTTTTTT. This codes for CATEGGRANTGELFF.

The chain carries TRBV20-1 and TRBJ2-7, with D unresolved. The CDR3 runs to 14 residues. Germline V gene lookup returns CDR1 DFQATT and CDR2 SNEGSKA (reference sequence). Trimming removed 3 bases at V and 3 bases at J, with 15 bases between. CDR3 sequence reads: CSASGLSLFYEQYF. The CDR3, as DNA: TGCAGTGCTAGTGGTCTCTCCCTATTCTACGAGCAGTACTTC.

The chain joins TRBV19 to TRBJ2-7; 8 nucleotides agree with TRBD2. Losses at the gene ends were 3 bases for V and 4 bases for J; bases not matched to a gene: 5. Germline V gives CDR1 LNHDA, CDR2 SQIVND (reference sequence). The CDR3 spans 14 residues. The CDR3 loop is CASSILAGHYEQYF. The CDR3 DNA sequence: TGTGCCAGTAGTATTTTAGCGGGACATTACGAGCAGTACTTC.

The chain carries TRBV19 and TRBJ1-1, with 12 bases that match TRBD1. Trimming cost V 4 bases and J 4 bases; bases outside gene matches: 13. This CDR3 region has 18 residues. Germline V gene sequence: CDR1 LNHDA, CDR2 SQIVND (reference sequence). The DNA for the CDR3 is TGTGCCAGTAGTACCATACCCGGGACAGGGGGCGCGGTCACTGAAGCTTTCTTT. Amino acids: CASSTIPGTGGAVTEAFF. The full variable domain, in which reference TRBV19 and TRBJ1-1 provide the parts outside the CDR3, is DGGITQSPKYLFRKEGQNVTLSCEQNLNHDAMYWYRQDPGQGLRLIYYSQIVNDFQKGDIAEGYSVSREKKESFPLTVTSAQKNPTAFYLCASSTIPGTGGAVTEAFFGQGTRLTVV.

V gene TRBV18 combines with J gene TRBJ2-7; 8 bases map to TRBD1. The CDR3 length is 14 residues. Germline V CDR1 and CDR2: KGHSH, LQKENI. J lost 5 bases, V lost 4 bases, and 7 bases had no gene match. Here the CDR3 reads CASSQSSGGDEQYF. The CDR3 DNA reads TGTGCCAGCTCACAGTCCTCAGGGGGCGACGAGCAGTACTTC.

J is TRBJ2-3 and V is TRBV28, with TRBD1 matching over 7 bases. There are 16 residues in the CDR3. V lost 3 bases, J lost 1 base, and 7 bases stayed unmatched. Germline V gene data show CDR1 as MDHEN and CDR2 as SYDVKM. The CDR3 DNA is TGTGCCAGCAGTTTGATCCGAACAGGGGGCACAGATACGCAGTATTTT. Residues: CASSLIRTGGTDTQYF. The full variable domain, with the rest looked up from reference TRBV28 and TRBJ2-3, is DVKVTQSSRYLVKRTGEKVFLECVQDMDHENMFWYRQDPGLGLRLIYFSYDVKMKEKGDIPEGYSVSREKKERFSLILESASTNQTSMYLCASSLIRTGGTDTQYFGPGTRLTVL.

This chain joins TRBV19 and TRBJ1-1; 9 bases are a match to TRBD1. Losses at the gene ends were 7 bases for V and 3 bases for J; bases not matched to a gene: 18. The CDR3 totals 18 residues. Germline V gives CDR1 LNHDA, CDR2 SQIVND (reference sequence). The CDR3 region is CASTNRGLRGRTDTEAFF. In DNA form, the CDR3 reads TGTGCCAGTACTAACAGGGGGCTAAGGGGAAGAACGGACACTGAAGCTTTCTTT.

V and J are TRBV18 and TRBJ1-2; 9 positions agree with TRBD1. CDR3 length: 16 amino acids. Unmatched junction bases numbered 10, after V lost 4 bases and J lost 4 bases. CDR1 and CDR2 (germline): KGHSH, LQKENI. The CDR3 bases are TGTGCCAGCTCACGTACCGGGGGACAGGGAGGCTATGGCTACACCTTC. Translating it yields CASSRTGGQGGYGYTF.

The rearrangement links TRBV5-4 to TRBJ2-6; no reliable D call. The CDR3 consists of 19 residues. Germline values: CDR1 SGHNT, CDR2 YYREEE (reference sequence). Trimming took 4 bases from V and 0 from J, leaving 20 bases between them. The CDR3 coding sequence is TGTGCCAGCAGCCCAGTATTCGGCAGGTTGCCCTCTGGGGCCAACGTCCTGACTTTC. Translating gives CASSPVFGRLPSGANVLTF.

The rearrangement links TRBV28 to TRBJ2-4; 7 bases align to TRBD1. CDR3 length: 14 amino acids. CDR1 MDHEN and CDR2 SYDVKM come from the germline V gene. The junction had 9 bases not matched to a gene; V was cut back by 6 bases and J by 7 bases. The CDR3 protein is CASRVAGTDNIQYF. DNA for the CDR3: TGTGCCAGCAGAGTGGCCGGGACAGATAACATTCAGTACTTC.

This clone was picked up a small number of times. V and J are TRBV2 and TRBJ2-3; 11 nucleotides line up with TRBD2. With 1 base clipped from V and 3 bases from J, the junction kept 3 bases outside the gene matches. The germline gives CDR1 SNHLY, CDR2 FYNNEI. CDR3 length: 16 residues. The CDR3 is CASSEGLAGGTDTQYF. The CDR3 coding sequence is TGTGCCAGCAGTGAAGGGCTAGCGGGAGGAACAGATACGCAGTATTTT.

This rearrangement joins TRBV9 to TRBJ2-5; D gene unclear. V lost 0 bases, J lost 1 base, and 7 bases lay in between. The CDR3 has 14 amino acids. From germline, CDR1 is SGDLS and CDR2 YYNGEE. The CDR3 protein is CASSVVPGQETQYF. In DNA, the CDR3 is TGTGCCAGCAGCGTAGTGCCAGGCCAAGAGACCCAGTACTTC.

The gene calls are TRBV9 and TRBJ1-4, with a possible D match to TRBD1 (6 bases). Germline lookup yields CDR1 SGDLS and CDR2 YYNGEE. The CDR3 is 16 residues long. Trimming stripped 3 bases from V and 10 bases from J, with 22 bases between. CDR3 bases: TGTGCCAGCAGCGCGGACAGACTCGTCCTAAGGGGAAAACTGTTTTTT. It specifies CASSADRLVLRGKLFF.

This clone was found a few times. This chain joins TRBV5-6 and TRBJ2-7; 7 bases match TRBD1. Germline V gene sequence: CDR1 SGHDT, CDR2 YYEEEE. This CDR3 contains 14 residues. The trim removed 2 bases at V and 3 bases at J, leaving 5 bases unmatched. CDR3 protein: CASSLLRDSYEQYF. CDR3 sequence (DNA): TGTGCCAGCAGCTTACTCCGGGACAGCTACGAGCAGTACTTC.

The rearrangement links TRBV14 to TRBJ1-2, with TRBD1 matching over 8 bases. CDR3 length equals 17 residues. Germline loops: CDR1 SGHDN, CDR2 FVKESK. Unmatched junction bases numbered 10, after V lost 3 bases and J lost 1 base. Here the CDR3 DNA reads TGTGCCAGCAGCCAGGCTGACAGGGGTATTATTAACTATGGCTACACCTTC. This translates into CASSQADRGIINYGYTF.

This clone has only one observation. CDR3 in amino acids: CASSQATGLVHEQFF. CDR3 sequence (DNA): TGCGCCAGCAGCCAAGCGACGGGTCTCGTTCATGAGCAGTTCTTC. This chain connects TRBV4-1 to TRBJ2-1, with D unresolved. Trimming removed 1 base from V and 8 bases from J, with 15 bases in between. CDR3 size: 15 residues. Germline V lookup: CDR1 MGHRA, CDR2 YSYEKL.